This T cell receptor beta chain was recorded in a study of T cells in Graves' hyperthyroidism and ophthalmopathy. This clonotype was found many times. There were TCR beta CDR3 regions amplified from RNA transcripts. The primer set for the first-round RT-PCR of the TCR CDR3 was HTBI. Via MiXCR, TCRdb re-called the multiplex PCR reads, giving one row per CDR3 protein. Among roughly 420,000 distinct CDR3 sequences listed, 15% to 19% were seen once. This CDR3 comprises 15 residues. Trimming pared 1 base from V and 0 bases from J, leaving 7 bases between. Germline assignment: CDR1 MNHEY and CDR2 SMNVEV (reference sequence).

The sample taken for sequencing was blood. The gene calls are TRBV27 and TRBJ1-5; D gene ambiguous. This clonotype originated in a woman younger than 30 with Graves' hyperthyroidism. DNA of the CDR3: TGTGCCAGCAGTTTATACGCTGCTAGCAATCAGCCCCAGCATTTT. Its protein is CASSLYAASNQPQHF.